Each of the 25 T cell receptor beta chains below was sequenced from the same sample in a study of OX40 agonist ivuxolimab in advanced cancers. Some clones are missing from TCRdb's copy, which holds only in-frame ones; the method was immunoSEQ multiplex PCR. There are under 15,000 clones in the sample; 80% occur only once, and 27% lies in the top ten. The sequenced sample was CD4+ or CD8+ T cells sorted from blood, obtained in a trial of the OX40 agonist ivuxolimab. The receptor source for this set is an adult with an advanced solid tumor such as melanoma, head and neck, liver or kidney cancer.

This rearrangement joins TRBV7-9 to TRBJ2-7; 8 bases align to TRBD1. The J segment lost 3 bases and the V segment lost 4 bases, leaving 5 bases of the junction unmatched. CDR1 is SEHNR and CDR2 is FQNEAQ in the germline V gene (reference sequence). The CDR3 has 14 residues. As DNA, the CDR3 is TGTGCCAGCAGCTCACGACAGGGGAGCTACGAGCAGTACTTC. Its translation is CASSSRQGSYEQYF.

CDR3 sequence (DNA): TGTGCCAGTAGTATGCCAACCACCCCGTCTCTACTATTACAGGGGGATCAGCCCCAGCATTTT. Its protein product is CASSMPTTPSLLLQGDQPQHF. The V gene is TRBV19, the J gene TRBJ1-5, with 8 bases that match TRBD1. The CDR3 totals 21 residues. Looked up from germline, CDR1 is LNHDA and CDR2 is SQIVND (reference sequence). V trimming: 3 bases; J trimming: 5 bases; junction bases outside the gene matches: 24.

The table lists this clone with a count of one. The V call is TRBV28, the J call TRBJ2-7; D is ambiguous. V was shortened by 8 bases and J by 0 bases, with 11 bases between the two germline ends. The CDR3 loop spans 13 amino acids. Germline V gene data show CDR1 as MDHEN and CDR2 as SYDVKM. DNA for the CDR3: TGTGCCAGCTTGGGAAAGTCCTCCTACGAGCAGTACTTC. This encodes CASLGKSSYEQYF.

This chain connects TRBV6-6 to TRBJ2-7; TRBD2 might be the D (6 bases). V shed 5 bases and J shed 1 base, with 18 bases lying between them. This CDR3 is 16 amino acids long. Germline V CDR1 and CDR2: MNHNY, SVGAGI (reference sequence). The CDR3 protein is CASSSRLDRGSYEQYF. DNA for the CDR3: TGTGCCAGCAGTAGCAGGCTGGACCGGGGGTCCTACGAGCAGTACTTC.

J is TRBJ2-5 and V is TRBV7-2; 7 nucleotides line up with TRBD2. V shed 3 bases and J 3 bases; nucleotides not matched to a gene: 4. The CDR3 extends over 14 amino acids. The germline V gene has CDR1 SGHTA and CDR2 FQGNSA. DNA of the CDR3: TGTGCCAGCAGCTTTGACGGGGGGAAAGAGACCCAGTACTTC. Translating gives CASSFDGGKETQYF.

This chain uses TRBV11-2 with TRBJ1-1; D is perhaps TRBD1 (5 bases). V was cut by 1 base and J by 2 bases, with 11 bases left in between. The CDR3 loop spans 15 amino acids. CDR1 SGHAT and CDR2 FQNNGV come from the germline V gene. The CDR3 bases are TGTGCCAGCAGCTTAGGCAGGGCGGGTAACACTGAAGCTTTCTTT. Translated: CASSLGRAGNTEAFF.

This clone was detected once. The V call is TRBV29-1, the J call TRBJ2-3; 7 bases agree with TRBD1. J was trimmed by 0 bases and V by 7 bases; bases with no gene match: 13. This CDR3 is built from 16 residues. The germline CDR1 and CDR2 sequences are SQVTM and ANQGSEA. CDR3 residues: CSAAIDGTDSTDTQYF. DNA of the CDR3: TGCAGCGCAGCAATCGATGGGACAGATAGCACAGATACGCAGTATTTT.

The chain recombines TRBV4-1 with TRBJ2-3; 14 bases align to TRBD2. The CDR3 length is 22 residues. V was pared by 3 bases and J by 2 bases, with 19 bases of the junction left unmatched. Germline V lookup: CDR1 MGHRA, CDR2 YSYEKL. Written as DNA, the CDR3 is TGCGCCAGCAGCCACCTCAAAACCGGGACTAGCGGGAGCTTTAGTCTCACAGATACGCAGTATTTT. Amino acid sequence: CASSHLKTGTSGSFSLTDTQYF.

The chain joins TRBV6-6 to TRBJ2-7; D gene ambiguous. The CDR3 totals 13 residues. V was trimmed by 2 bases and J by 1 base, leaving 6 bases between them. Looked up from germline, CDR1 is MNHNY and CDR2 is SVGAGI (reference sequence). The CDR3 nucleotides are TGTGCCAGCAGTTACGGGGAATCCTACGAGCAGTACTTC. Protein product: CASSYGESYEQYF.

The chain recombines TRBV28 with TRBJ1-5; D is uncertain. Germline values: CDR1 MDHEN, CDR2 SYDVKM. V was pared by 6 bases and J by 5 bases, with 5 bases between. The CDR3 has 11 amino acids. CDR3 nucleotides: TGTGCCAGCAGGGCCGATCAGCCCCAGCATTTT. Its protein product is CASRADQPQHF.

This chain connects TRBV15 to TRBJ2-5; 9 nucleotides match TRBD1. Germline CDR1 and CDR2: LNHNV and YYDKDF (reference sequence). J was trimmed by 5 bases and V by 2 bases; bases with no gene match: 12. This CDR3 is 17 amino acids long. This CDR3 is CATSRLGPGQGGETQYF. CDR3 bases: TGTGCCACCAGCAGACTTGGACCGGGACAGGGAGGTGAGACCCAGTACTTC.

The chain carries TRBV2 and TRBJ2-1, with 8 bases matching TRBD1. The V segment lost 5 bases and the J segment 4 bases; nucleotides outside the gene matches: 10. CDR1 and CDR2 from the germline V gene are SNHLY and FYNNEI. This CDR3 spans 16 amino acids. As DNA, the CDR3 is TGTGCCAGCAGTTATAATACAGGGGGAATATACAATGAGCAGTTCTTC. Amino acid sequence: CASSYNTGGIYNEQFF.

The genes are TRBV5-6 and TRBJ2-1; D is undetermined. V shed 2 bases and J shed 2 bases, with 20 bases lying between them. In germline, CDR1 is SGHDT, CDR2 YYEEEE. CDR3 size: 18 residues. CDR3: CASSFSRSGRDTYNEQFF. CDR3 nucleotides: TGTGCCAGCAGCTTTAGTCGTAGTGGACGCGATACCTACAATGAGCAGTTCTTC.

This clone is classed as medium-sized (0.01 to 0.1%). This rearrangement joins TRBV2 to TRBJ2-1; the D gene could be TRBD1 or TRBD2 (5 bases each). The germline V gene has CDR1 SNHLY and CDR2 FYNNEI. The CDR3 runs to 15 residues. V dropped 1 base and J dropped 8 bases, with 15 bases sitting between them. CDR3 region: CASSEGMGPVHEQFF. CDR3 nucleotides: TGTGCCAGCAGTGAAGGGATGGGACCGGTCCATGAGCAGTTCTTC.

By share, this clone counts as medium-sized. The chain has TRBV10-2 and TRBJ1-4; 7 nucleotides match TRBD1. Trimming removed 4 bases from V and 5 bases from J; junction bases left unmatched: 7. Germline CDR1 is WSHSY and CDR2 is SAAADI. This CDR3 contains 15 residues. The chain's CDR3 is CASSGGTAWNEKLFF. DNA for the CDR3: TGCGCCAGCAGTGGAGGGACAGCTTGGAATGAAAAACTGTTTTTT.

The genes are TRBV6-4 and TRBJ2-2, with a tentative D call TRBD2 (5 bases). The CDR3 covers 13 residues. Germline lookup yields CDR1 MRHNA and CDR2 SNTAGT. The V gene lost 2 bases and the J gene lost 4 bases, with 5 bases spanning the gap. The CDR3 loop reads CASSDGSTGELFF. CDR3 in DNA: TGTGCCAGCAGTGACGGGAGCACCGGGGAGCTGTTTTTT.

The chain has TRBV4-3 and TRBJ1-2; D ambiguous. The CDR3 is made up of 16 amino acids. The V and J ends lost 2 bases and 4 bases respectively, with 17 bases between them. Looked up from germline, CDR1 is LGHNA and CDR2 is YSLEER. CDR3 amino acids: CASSQFPRTSGYGYTF. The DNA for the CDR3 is TGCGCCAGCAGCCAATTTCCTCGGACCTCCGGCTATGGCTACACCTTC.

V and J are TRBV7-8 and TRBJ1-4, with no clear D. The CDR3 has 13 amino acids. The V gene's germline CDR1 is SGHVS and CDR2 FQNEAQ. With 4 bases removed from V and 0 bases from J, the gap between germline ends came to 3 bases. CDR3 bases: TGTGCCAGCAGCTCCCCAACTAATGAAAAACTGTTTTTT. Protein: CASSSPTNEKLFF. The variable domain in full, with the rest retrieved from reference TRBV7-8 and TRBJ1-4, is GAGVSQSPRYKVAKRGQDVALRCDPISGHVSLFWYQQALGQGPEFLTYFQNEAQLDKSGLPSDRFFAERPEGSVSTLKIQRTQQEDSAVYLCASSSPTNEKLFFGSGTQLSVL.

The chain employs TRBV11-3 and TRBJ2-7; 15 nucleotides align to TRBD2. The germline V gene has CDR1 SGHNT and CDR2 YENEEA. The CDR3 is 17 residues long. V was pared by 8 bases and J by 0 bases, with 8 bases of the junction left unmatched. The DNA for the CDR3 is TGTGCCAGCTATTATGGACTAGCGGGAGGGAGCTCCTACGAGCAGTACTTC. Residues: CASYYGLAGGSSYEQYF.

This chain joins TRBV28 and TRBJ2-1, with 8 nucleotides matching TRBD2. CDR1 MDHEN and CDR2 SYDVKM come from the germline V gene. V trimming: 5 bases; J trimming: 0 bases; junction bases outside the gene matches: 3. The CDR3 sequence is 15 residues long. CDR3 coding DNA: TGTGCCAGCAGTGCGGGGGGAAGCTCCTACAATGAGCAGTTCTTC. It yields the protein CASSAGGSSYNEQFF.

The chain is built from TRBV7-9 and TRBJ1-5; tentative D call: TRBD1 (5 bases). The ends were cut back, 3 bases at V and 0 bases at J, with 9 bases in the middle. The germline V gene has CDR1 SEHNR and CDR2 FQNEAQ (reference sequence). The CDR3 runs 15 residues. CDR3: CASSLGGYSNQPQHF. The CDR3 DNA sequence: TGTGCCAGCAGCTTGGGGGGATATAGCAATCAGCCCCAGCATTTT. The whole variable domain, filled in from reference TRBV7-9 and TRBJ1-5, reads DTGVSQNPRHKITKRGQNVTFRCDPISEHNRLYWYRQTLGQGPEFLTYFQNEAQLEKSRLLSDRFSAERPKGSFSTLEIQRTEQGDSAMYLCASSLGGYSNQPQHFGDGTRLSIL.

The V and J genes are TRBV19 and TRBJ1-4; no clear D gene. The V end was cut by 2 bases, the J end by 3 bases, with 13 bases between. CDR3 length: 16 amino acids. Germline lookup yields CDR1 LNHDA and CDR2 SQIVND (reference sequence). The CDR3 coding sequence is TGTGCCAGTAGTATACCGGACGTCGGGGCTAATGAAAAACTGTTTTTT. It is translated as CASSIPDVGANEKLFF.

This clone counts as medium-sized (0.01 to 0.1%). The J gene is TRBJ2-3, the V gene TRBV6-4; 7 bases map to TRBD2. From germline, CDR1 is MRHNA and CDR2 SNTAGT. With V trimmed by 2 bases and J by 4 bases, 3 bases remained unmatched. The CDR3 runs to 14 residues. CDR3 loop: CASSDGSGADTQYF. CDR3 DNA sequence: TGTGCCAGCAGTGACGGGAGCGGGGCAGATACGCAGTATTTT.

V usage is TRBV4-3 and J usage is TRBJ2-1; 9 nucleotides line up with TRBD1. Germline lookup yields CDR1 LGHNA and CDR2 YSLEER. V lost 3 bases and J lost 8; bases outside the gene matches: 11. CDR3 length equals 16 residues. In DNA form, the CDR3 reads TGCGCCAGCAGCCAGGATCCGGGACAGGGTGAAGATGAGCAGTTCTTC. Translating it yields CASSQDPGQGEDEQFF.

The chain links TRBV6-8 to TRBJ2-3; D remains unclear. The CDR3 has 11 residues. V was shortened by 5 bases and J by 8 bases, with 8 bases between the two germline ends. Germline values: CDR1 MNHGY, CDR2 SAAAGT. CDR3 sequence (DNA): TGTGCCAGCAGTGAAGCTACTACGCAGTATTTT. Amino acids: CASSEATTQYF.